The clone carrying this T cell receptor beta chain was observed many times. The antigen remains undetermined. This specimen belongs to a study of CD8 T cells in ankylosing spondylitis. Study-wide findings and caveats: CD8+ disease-linked clones were present at relatively low frequencies in blood.

In TCRdb, the 5' RACE reads were re-called with MiXCR into one record per CDR3 protein. The repertoire includes some 150,000 distinct CDR3 sequences, about an eighth of them detected once, and around 4.1% sits in the top ten. The V end lost 3 bases, the J end lost 0 bases, and 6 bases lay between the germline ends. CDR1 is SQVTM, CDR2 ANQGSEA, per germline. The CDR3 is 13 residues long. The receptor's source is a female donor with ankylosing spondylitis or in good health (not recorded which). The V and J genes are TRBV29-1 and TRBJ2-1; D is ambiguous. Sequenced: blood, either unsorted or a sorted T cell fraction (not recorded which). The CDR3 spells CSVERSSYNEQFF. The CDR3 DNA is TGCAGCGTTGAGAGAAGCTCCTACAATGAGCAGTTCTTC.